The TCR beta chain described here comes from a study of T cells in severe cutaneous drug reactions. Study-wide background: Culprit drug assignment used the Naranjo algorithm and the ALDEN algorithm.

Germline CDR1 is SGHVS and CDR2 is FQNEAQ. The length of the CDR3 is 14 residues. The iRepertoire multiplex PCR system with TCR subtype-specific primers built both bulk and single-cell libraries. Bulk TCR beta libraries: multiplex PCR with V-, D- and J-region primers. TCRdb re-analyzed the multiplex PCR reads; it lists each CDR3 protein once, without DNA. Recorded here are fewer than 10,000 distinct CDR3 sequences; the top ten clones represent approximately 24%. The patients sequenced had a carbamazepine-induced Stevens-Johnson syndrome or toxic epidermal necrolysis reaction. The V gene is TRBV7-8, the J gene TRBJ2-7. The sequence derives from a human donor with a severe cutaneous adverse drug reaction. Sequenced sample: cells from a skin blister. The CDR3: CASSLDGVSYEQYF.